This T cell receptor beta chain stems from a study of T cell changes during pregnancy in multiple sclerosis. CDR3 length: 15 amino acids. Germline V CDR1 and CDR2: KGHSH, LQKENI. V lost 3 bases and J lost 6; bases outside the gene matches: 7. TCRdb's table, derived via immunoSEQ multiplex PCR, lists solely in-frame clones and lacks some. The sample yields about 100,000 clones, approximately 94% seen once. The chain joins TRBV18 to TRBJ1-4; 7 nucleotides align to TRBD1. The TCR was taken from a female donor with multiple sclerosis, enrolled in a pregnancy study. This specimen consisted of peripheral blood, obtained in the second trimester of pregnancy. The CDR3 bases are TGTGCCAGCTCACCCCTTAGGGGGCGAGATGAAAAACTGTTTTTT. It encodes CASSPLRGRDEKLFF.